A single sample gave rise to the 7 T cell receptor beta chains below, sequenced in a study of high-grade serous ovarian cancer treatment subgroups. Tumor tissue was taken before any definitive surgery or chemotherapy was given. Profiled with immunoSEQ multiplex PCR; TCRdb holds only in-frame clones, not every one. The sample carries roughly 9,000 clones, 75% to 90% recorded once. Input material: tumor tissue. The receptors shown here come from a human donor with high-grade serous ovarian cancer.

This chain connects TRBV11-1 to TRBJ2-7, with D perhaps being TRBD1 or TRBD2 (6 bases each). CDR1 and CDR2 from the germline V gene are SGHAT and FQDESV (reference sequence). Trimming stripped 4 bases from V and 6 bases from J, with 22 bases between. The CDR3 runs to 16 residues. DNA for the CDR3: TGTGCCAGCAGCTCCGCTTGGGGGCGGCGGGGAGGCGAGCAGTACTTC. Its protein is CASSSAWGRRGGEQYF.

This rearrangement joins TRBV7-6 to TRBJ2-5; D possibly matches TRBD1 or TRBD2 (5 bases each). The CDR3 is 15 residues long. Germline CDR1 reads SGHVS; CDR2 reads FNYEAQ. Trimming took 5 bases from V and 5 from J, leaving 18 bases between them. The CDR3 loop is CASSRGTAIGETQYF. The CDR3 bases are TGTGCCAGCAGCCGTGGGACGGCCATAGGGGAGACCCAGTACTTC. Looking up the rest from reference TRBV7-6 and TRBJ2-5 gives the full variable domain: GAGVSQSPRYKVTKRGQDVALRCDPISGHVSLYWYRQALGQGPEFLTYFNYEAQQDKSGLPNDRFSAERPEGSISTLTIQRTEQRDSAMYRCASSRGTAIGETQYFGPGTRLLVL.

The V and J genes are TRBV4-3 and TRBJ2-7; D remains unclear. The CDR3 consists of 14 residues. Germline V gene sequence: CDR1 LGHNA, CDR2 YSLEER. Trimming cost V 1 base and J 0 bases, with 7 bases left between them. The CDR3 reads CASSQGWSSYEQYF. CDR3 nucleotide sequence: TGCGCCAGCAGCCAAGGCTGGAGCTCCTACGAGCAGTACTTC.

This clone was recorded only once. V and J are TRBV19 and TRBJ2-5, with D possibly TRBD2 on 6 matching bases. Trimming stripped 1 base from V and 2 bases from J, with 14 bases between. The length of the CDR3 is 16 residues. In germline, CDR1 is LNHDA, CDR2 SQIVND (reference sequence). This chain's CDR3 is CASSIGGRGGQETQYF. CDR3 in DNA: TGTGCCAGTAGTATAGGCGGGCGTGGAGGGCAAGAGACCCAGTACTTC.

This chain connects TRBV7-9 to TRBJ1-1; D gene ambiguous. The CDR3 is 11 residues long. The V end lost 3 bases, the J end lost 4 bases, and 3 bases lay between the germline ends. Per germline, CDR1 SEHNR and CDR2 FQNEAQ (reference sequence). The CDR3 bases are TGTGCCAGCAGCTTCAGCACTGAAGCTTTCTTT. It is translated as CASSFSTEAFF.

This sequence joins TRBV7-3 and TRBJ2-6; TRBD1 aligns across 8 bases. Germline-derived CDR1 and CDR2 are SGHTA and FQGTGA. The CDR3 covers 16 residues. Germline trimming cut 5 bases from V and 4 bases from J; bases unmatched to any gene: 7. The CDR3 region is CASSPQGADGANVLTF. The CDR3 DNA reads TGTGCCAGCAGCCCGCAGGGGGCGGACGGGGCCAACGTCCTGACTTTC.

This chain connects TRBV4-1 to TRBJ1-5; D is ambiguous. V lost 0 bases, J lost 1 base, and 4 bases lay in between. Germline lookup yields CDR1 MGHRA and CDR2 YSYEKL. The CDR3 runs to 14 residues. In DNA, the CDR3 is TGCGCCAGCAGCCAAGAGGCCAGCAATCAGCCCCAGCATTTT. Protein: CASSQEASNQPQHF.